Below, one TCR beta chain is given with its context. Its antigen specificity is not known. Nothing much larger sits one base from this clone, and base qualities are not available. These data are taken from a study of T cell repertoires in cytomegalovirus infection (dated 2019 in TCRdb). In terms of the full investigation: Because public TCR beta signatures pointed to carriage of CMV infection together with the matching HLA type, the HLA type of each donor mattered for the analysis.

The sample was run on an Illumina HiSeq 1500. TCRdb passed the public sequencing reads through fastp at Q25 and MiXCR, retaining productive beta sequences. Rows with one shared CDR3 protein collapse into an entry with the most common genes and DNA. This sample gives 480,000 or so distinct CDR3 sequences in total; approximately 10% of them show up just once. Roughly 10% of the sample is held by the ten biggest clonotypes. Beyond this particular receptor, the publication reports: In the ex vivo response, HLA-C-restricted CMV-specific TCR beta clonotypes were dominant, and in two of eight donors the single most frequent clonotype came from this HLA-C-restricted group. Cumulative frequency of public TCR beta family members discriminated carriers of CMV infection plus the relevant HLA type in this cohort and an independent 352-donor cohort.

This clonotype originated in a human donor in good health (CMV status not recorded). Some clones in this sample may be carry-over from other donors' samples. Sequencing was performed on PBMCs.

The CDR3 has the sequence CASSIARGSRQPQHF. The DNA sequence follows: TGTGCCAGTAGTATAGCGAGGGGGAGCCGGCAGCCCCAGCATTTT. The chain is encoded by TRBV19 joined to TRBJ1-5, with a tentative D gene TRBD1 over 6 matching bases. CDR1 and CDR2 are read off the germline V gene (reference sequence) as LNHDA and SQIVND. From cysteine to phenylalanine, the CDR3 is 15 amino acids long. The read is trimmed to its CDR3 DNA, 45 bases read in frame from base 1. V is reduced by 1 base and J by 7 bases, leaving a spacing of 14 bases between them.